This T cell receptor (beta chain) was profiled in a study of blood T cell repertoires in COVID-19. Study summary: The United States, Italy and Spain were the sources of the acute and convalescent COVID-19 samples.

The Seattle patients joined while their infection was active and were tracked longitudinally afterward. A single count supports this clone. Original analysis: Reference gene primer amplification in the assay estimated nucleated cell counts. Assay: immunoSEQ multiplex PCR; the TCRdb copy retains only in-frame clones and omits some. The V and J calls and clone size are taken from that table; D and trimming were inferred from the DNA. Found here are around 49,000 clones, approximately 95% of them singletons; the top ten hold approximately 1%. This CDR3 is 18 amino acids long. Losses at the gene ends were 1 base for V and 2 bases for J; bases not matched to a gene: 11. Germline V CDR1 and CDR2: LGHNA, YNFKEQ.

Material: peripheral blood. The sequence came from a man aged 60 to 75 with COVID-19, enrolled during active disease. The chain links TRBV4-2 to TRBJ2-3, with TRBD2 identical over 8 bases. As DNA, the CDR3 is TGTGCCAGCAGCCAAGCCGGCCAGCGGGGGTATATCACAGATACGCAGTATTTT. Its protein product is CASSQAGQRGYITDTQYF.